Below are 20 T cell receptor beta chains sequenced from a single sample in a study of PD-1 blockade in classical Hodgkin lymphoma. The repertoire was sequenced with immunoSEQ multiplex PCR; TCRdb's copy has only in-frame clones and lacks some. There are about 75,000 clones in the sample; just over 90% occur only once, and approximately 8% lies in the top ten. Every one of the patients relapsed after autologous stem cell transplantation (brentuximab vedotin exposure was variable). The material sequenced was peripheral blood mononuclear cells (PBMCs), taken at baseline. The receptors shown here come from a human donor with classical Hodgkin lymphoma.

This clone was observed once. Here the CDR3 reads CAITRDRVDGYTF. The CDR3 nucleotides are TGTGCCATCACTCGGGACAGGGTAGATGGCTACACCTTC. The rearrangement links TRBV10-3 to TRBJ1-2; 9 bases fit TRBD1. V was pared by 7 bases and J by 6 bases, with 6 bases of the junction left unmatched. The CDR3 length is 13 residues. The germline V gene encodes CDR1 ENHRY and CDR2 SYGVKD.

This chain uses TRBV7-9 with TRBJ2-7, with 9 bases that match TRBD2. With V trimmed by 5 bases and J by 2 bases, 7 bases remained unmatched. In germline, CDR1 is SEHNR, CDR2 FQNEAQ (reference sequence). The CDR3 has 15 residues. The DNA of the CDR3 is TGTGCCAGCAGCCCCACAGCGGGAGGTGCCTACGAGCAGTACTTC. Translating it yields CASSPTAGGAYEQYF.

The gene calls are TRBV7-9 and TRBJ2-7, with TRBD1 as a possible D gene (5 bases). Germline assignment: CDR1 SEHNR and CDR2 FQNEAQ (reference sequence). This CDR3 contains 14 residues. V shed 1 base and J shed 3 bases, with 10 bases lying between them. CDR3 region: CASSLVGAVYEQYF. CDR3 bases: TGTGCCAGCAGCTTAGTAGGGGCAGTCTACGAGCAGTACTTC.

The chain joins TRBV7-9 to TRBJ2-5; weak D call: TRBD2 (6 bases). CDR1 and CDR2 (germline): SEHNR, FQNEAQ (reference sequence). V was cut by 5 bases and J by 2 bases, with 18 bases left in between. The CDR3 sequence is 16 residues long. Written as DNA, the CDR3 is TGTGCCAGCAGCCCCTTTTCCGGGGGTCTTCAAGAGACCCAGTACTTC. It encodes CASSPFSGGLQETQYF.

Here the CDR3 reads CASSFEQASSGNTIYF. The CDR3, as DNA: TGTGCCAGCAGCTTCGAACAGGCCTCCTCTGGAAACACCATATATTTT. The chain couples TRBV11-2 to TRBJ1-3; a weak D match, TRBD1 (5 bases). The CDR3 is 16 amino acids. The germline V and J ends were trimmed by 3 bases and 0 bases, with 12 bases remaining between them. Germline-derived CDR1 and CDR2 are SGHAT and FQNNGV.

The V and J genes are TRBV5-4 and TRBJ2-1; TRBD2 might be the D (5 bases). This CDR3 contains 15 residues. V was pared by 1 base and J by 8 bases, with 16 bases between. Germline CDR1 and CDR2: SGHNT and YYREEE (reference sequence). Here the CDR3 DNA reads TGTGCCAGCAGCTTGCCGGGATGGAGCTTCGATGAGCAGTTCTTC. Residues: CASSLPGWSFDEQFF.

The DNA for the CDR3 is TGTGCCAGTAGTATGGGACAGGGGAACACTGAAGCTTTCTTT. Protein product: CASSMGQGNTEAFF. The rearrangement links TRBV19 to TRBJ1-1; TRBD1 matches at 9 bases. V shed 3 bases and J 1 base; nucleotides not matched to a gene: 0. Germline V gene lookup returns CDR1 LNHDA and CDR2 SQIVND (reference sequence). The length of the CDR3 is 14 residues.

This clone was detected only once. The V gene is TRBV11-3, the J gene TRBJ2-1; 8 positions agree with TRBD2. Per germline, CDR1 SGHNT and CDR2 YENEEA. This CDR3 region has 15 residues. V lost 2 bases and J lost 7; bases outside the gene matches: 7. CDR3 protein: CASSLYGRAENEQFF. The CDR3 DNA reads TGTGCCAGCAGCTTATACGGGAGGGCCGAGAATGAGCAGTTCTTC.

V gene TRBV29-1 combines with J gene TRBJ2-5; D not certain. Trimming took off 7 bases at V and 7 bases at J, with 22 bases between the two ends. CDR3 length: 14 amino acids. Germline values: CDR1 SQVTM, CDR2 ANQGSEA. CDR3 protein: CSAVLRYHIGTQYF. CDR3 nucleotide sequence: TGCAGCGCGGTTCTGCGTTATCACATTGGGACCCAGTACTTC.

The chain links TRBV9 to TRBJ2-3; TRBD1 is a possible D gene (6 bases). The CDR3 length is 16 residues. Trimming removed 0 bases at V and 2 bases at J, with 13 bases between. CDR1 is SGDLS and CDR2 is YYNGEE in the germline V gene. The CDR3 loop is CASSVGFGTTTDTQYF. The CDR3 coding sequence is TGTGCCAGCAGCGTAGGGTTCGGGACAACCACAGATACGCAGTATTTT.

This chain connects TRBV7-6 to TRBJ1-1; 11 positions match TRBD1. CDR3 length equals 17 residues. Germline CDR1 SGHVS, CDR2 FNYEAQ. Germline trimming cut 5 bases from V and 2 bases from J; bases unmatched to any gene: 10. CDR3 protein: CASSPGTGGDLNTEAFF. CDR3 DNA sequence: TGTGCCAGCAGCCCTGGGACAGGGGGGGACCTAAACACTGAAGCTTTCTTT.

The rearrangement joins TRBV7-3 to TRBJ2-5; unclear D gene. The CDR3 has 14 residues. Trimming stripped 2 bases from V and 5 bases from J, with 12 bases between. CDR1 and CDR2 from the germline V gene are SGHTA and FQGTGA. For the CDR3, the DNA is TGTGCCAGCAGCTTACTTGTGAATTGGGAGACCCAGTACTTC. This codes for CASSLLVNWETQYF.

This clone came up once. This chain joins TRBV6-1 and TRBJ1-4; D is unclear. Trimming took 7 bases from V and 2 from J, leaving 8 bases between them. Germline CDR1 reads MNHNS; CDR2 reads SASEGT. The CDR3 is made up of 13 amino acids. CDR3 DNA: TGTGCCAGCATGGCGCTTACTAATGAAAAACTGTTTTTT. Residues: CASMALTNEKLFF.

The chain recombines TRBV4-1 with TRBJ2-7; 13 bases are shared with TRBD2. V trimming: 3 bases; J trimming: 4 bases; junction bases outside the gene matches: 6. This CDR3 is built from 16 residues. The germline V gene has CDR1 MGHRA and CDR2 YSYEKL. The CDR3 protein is CASSQELAGGPYEQYF. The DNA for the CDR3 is TGCGCCAGCAGCCAGGAACTAGCGGGAGGGCCATACGAGCAGTACTTC.

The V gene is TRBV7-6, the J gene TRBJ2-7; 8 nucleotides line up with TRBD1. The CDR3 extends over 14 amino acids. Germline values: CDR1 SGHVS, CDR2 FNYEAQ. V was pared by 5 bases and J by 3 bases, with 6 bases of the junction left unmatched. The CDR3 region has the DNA TGTGCCAGCAGCCCCGGGACAGGCTACTACGAGCAGTACTTC. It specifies CASSPGTGYYEQYF.

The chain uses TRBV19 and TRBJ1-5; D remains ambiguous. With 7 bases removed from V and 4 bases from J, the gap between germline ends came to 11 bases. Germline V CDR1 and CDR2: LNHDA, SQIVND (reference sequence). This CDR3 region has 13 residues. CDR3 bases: TGTGCCAGTACTTGGGCAGCAAATCAGCCCCAGCATTTT. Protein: CASTWAANQPQHF. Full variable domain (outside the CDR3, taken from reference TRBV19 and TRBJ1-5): DGGITQSPKYLFRKEGQNVTLSCEQNLNHDAMYWYRQDPGQGLRLIYYSQIVNDFQKGDIAEGYSVSREKKESFPLTVTSAQKNPTAFYLCASTWAANQPQHFGDGTRLSIL.

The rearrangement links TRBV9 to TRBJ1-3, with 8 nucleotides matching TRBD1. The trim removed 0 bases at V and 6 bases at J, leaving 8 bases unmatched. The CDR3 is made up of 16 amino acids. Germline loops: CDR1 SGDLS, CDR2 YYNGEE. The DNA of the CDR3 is TGTGCCAGCAGCGTAGGCGCCGGGACAGGTGTAAACACCATATATTTT. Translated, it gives CASSVGAGTGVNTIYF.

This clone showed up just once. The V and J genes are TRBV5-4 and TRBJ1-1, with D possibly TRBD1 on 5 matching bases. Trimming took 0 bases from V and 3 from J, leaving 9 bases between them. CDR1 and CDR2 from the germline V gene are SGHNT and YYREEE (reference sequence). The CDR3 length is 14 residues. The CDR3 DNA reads TGTGCCAGCAGCTTGGCTGGGGGAGACACTGAAGCTTTCTTT. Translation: CASSLAGGDTEAFF. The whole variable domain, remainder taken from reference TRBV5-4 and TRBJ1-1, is ETGVTQSPTHLIKTRGQQVTLRCSSQSGHNTVSWYQQALGQGPQFIFQYYREEENGRGNFPPRFSGLQFPNYSSELNVNALELDDSALYLCASSLAGGDTEAFFGQGTRLTVV.

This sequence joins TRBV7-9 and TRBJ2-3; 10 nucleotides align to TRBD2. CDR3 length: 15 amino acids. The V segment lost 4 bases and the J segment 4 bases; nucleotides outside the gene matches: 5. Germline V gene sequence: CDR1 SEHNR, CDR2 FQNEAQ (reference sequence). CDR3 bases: TGTGCCAGCAGCTCAGGACTAGCGGTTTCAGATACGCAGTATTTT. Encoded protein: CASSSGLAVSDTQYF.

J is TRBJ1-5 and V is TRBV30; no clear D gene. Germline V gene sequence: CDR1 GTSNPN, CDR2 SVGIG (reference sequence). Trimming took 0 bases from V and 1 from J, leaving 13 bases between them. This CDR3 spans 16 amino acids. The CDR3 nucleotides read TGTGCCTGGAGTGTGGGTAGTTATGGAAGCAATCAGCCCCAGCATTTT. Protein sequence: CAWSVGSYGSNQPQHF.